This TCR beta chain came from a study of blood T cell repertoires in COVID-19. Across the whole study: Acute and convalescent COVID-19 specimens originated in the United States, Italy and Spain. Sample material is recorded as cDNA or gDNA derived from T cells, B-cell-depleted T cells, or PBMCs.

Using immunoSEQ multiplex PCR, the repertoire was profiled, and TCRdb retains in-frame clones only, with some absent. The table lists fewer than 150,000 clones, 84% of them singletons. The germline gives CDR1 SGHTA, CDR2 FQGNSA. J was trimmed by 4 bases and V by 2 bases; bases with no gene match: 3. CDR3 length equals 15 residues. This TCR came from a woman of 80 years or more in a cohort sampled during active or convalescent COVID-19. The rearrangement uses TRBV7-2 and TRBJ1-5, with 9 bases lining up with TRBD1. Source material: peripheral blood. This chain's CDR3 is CASSLKTGGNQPQHF. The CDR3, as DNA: TGTGCCAGCAGCTTAAAGACAGGGGGTAATCAGCCCCAGCATTTT. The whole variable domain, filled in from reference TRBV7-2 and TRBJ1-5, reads GAGVSQSPSNKVTEKGKDVELRCDPISGHTALYWYRQSLGQGLEFLIYFQGNSAPDKSGLPSDRFSAERTGGSVSTLTIQRTQQEDSAVYLCASSLKTGGNQPQHFGDGTRLSIL.